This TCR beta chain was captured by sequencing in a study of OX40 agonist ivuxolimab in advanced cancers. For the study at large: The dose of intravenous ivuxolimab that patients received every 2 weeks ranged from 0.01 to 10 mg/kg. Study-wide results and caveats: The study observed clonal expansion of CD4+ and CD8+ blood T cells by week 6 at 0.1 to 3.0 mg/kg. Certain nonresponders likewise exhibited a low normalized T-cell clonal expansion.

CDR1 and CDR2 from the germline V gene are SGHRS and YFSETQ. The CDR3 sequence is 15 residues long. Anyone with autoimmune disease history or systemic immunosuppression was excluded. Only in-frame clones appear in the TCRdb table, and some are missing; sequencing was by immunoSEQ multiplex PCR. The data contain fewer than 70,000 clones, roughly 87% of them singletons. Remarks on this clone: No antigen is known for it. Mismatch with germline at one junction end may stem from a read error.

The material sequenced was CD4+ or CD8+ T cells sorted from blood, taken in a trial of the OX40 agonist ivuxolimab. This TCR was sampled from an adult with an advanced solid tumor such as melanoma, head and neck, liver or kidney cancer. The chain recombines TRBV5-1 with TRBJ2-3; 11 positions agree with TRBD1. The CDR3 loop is CASSFRTGGTDTQYF. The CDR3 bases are TGCGCCAGCAGCTTTAGGACAGGGGGCACGGATACGCAGTATTTT.